The entry below describes one TCR beta chain. This clone was counted a single time. No cognate antigen has been identified for it. No quality values exist for individual bases; no much larger clone is one base distant. From the cysteine through the phenylalanine, the CDR3 covers 17 amino acids. The entry retains the CDR3 DNA only, 51 bases that are in frame from base 1. The V end loses 4 bases and the J end loses 0 bases, and a stretch of 18 bases separates them. CDR1 and CDR2 are drawn from the germline V gene: SNHLY, FYNNEI. This entry is derived from a study of radiotherapy plus CTLA-4 blockade in lung cancer (dated by TCRdb to between 2018 and 2020). Study-level background: Objective responses were observed in about a sixth of enrolled patients, and disease control was achieved in about 32%.

Library construction relied on the immunoSEQ multiplex PCR assay. TCRdb took over this immuneACCESS table, retaining in-frame rearrangements with V and J assigned. Such tables are incomplete; in checked studies, under half of the missing clones stem from an unresolved V gene, and the remainder is unexplained. In this sample the table shows about 84,000 clones, approximately 75% of which occur a single time. The biggest ten clones account for around 15% of the sample. What the study reported, not specific to this receptor: After treatment with radiotherapy and ipilimumab, TCR clones that came from tumors expanded in the peripheral blood. The strongest predictors of response, as reported, were early dynamic changes in blood T cell clones along with a rise in serum interferon-beta after radiation.

Focal radiation therapy combined with CTLA-4 blockade (ipilimumab) was tested in patients with chemo-refractory metastatic non-small-cell lung cancer. The chain is made from TRBV2 and TRBJ1-2; the D gene assignment is ambiguous. This specimen was peripheral blood, taken from a patient treated with radiotherapy plus ipilimumab. This clonotype was obtained from a human donor with non-small cell lung cancer that progressed on radiotherapy plus ipilimumab. The nucleotide sequence is TGTGCCAGCAGTGTTGGCTCCTTGACCTCGTCTAACTATGGCTACACCTTC. The resulting protein is CASSVGSLTSSNYGYTF.